This paragraph covers one TCR beta chain sequence. The sample originates from a study of blood T cell repertoires in COVID-19. With V trimmed by 6 bases and J by 0 bases, 5 bases remained unmatched. The CDR3 is made up of 15 amino acids. Germline V gene data show CDR1 as MDHEN and CDR2 as SYDVKM. TCRdb's table, derived via immunoSEQ multiplex PCR, lists solely in-frame clones and lacks some. The sample lists 200,000 to 250,000 clones, roughly 79% occurring once. The receptor comes from a woman in her fifties or sixties with acute COVID-19. The chain combines TRBV28 with TRBJ1-5, with TRBD1 identical over 7 bases. Sequencing was carried out using PBMCs or T cells enriched from blood (not recorded which). For the CDR3, the DNA is TGTGCCAGCAGGCGACAGGGAATTAGCAATCAGCCCCAGCATTTT. Encoded protein: CASRRQGISNQPQHF.